The present T cell receptor (beta chain) was sequenced within a study of shared clonotypes between healthy human individuals. Study background: For every donor, three CD4 naive, three CD4 memory, two CD8 naive and one CD8 memory plates were used.

Terminally differentiated effector memory CD45RA+ cells were excluded by CCR7 positive selection of CD45RO-negative cells. General observations from the study: The study generally estimated greater richness for naive than memory subsets. Roughly 5.3% of naive CD4 clonotypes were common to a few donors. A limitation of the genetic and exposure-history diversity represented arose from few donors.

About this clone: The antigen remains unidentified.

The data were produced by immunoSEQ multiplex PCR, yet TCRdb's version contains in-frame clones alone and is incomplete. The sample lists 1.5 million to 2.5 million clones, about 95% occurring once. The sequenced sample consisted of naive CD8+ T cells sorted from blood. The TCR sequence derives from a man younger than 35 in good health.

The CDR3, as DNA: TGTGCCAGCAGCTTGGACCCGGAACCTCCTTTGGACGAGCAGTACTTC. It yields the protein CASSLDPEPPLDEQYF. The V gene is TRBV5-4, the J gene TRBJ2-7; D not resolved. Germline V gene sequence: CDR1 SGHNT, CDR2 YYREEE (reference sequence). V lost 0 bases and J 5 bases, leaving 18 bases between the germline ends. This CDR3 region has 16 residues.